This T cell receptor beta chain was documented in a study of blood T cell repertoires in COVID-19. About the study: Sources were T cells, B-cell-depleted T cells, or PBMCs; the material itself was cDNA or gDNA.

In the source study's methods: Using reference gene primer amplification, nucleated cell counts were estimated. Method: immunoSEQ multiplex PCR; TCRdb's copy keeps in-frame clones and lacks some. From that table come the V and J calls and clone size; the DNA was used to work out D and trimming. The repertoire holds roughly 220,000 clones, approximately 86% seen once, with about 4.1% in the top ten. The participants were between about 18 and 90 years old and came from some 25 US areas. Donors were grouped by their self-reported clinical history. V was cut by 3 bases and J by 0 bases, with 9 bases left in between. This CDR3 is built from 15 residues. In germline, CDR1 is MGHDK, CDR2 SYGVNS.

This TCR was sampled from a woman in her forties with acute COVID-19. The chain employs TRBV25-1 and TRBJ1-5; a possible D gene is TRBD1 (6 bases). Sequencing used PBMCs or T cells enriched from blood (not recorded which). This CDR3 reads CASSEDSYSNQPQHF. In nucleotides, the CDR3 is TGTGCCAGCAGTGAGGACAGTTATAGCAATCAGCCCCAGCATTTT.